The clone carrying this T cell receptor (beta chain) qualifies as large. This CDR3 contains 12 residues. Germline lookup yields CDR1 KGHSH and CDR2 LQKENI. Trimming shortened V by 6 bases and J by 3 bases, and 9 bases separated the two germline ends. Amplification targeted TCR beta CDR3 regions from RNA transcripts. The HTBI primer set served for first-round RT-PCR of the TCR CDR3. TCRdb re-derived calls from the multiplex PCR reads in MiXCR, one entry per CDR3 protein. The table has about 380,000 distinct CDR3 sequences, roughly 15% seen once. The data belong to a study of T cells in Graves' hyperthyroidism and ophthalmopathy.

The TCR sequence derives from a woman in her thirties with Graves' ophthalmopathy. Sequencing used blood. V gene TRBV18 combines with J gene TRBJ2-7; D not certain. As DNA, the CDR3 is TGTGCCAGCTCCAACTTAATCTACGAGCAGTACTTC. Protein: CASSNLIYEQYF. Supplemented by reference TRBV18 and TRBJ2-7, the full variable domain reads NAGVMQNPRHLVRRRGQEARLRCSPMKGHSHVYWYRQLPEEGLKFMVYLQKENIIDESGMPKERFSAEFPKEGPSILRIQQVVRGDSAAYFCASSNLIYEQYFGPGTRLTVT.